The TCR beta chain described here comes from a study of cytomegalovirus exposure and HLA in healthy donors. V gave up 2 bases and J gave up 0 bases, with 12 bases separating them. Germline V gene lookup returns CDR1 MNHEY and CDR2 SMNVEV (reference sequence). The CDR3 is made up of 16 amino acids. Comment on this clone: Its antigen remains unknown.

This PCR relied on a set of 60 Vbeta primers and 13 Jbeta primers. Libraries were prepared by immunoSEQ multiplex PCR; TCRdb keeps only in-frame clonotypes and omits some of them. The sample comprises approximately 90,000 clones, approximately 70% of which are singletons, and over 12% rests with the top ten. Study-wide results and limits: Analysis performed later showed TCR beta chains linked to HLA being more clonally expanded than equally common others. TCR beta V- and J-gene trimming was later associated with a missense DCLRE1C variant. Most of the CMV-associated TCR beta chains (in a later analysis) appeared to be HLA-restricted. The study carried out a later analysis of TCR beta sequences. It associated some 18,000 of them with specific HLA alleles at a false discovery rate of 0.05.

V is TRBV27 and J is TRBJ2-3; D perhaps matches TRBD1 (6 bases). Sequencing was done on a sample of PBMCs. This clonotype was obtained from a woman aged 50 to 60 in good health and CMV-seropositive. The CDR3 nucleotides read TGTGCCAGCAGTTTACAATCAGGGGATAGCACAGATACGCAGTATTTT. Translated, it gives CASSLQSGDSTDTQYF.